The 17 T cell receptor beta chains below were found in one sample sequenced in a study of blood T cell repertoires in COVID-19 (TCRdb year 2020). The method was the immunoSEQ multiplex PCR assay. TCRdb provides this immuneACCESS table in a form limited to in-frame rearrangements. Some clones are lacking; in checked studies, under half of them reflect an unresolved V gene, and why the rest are absent is not known. Recorded for this sample are fewer than 250,000 clones; around 81% of them occurred a single time. The ten largest clones take up approximately 9% of the sample. Sequencing used PBMCs or T cells enriched from blood (not recorded which). All receptors derive from a woman between 45 and 65 years old with acute COVID-19.

This clone appeared a single time. The V gene is TRBV19, the J gene TRBJ1-1; possibly TRBD1 for D (6 bases). CDR1 and CDR2 (germline): LNHDA, SQIVND (reference sequence). The CDR3 totals 14 residues. V gave up 10 bases and J gave up 4 bases, with 19 bases separating them. CDR3 protein: CATNIGGAATEAFF. In DNA form, the CDR3 reads TGTGCCACCAACATCGGGGGGGCGGCCACTGAAGCTTTCTTT. The full variable domain, in which reference TRBV19 and TRBJ1-1 provide the parts outside the CDR3, is DGGITQSPKYLFRKEGQNVTLSCEQNLNHDAMYWYRQDPGQGLRLIYYSQIVNDFQKGDIAEGYSVSREKKESFPLTVTSAQKNPTAFYLCATNIGGAATEAFFGQGTRLTVV.

V and J are TRBV5-8 and TRBJ2-1; maybe TRBD1 (6 bases). The CDR3 runs 15 residues. The ends were cut back, 4 bases at V and 4 bases at J, with 15 bases in the middle. Germline values: CDR1 SGHTS, CDR2 YDEGEE. The DNA of the CDR3 is TGTGCCAGCAGCCTGGCTGGGACACCTTACAATGAGCAGTTCTTC. Its translation: CASSLAGTPYNEQFF.

The chain couples TRBV7-2 to TRBJ2-7; D uncertain. V shed 5 bases and J shed 6 bases, with 14 bases lying between them. Germline V CDR1 and CDR2: SGHTA, FQGNSA. This CDR3 has 13 residues. The CDR3 loop reads CASSRMIPSEQYF. CDR3 DNA sequence: TGTGCCAGCAGCCGTATGATACCCAGCGAGCAGTACTTC.

This chain uses TRBV5-1 with TRBJ2-2, with 7 bases fitting TRBD1. CDR3 length equals 17 residues. The V gene end was trimmed by 0 bases and the J gene end by 0 bases; junction bases not matched to a gene: 5. The V gene's germline CDR1 is SGHRS and CDR2 YFSETQ. CDR3 in amino acids: CASSLALQGSNTGELFF. In nucleotides, the CDR3 is TGCGCCAGCAGCTTGGCCTTACAGGGGTCGAACACCGGGGAGCTGTTTTTT.

This clone has a handful of counts. The rearrangement links TRBV6-5 to TRBJ1-5, with 8 bases lining up with TRBD1. The CDR3 contains 15 residues. CDR1 and CDR2 from the germline V gene are MNHEY and SVGAGI. The V and J ends lost 6 bases and 2 bases, in that order; junction bases with no gene match: 6. CDR3 DNA sequence: TGTGCCAGCAGATCAGGACAGGGTGGCAATCAGCCCCAGCATTTT. Translation gives CASRSGQGGNQPQHF.

The chain is built from TRBV5-1 and TRBJ1-4, with D tentatively TRBD1 (6 bases). The CDR3 totals 14 residues. Trimming pared 5 bases from V and 2 bases from J, leaving 10 bases between. Germline V CDR1 and CDR2: SGHRS, YFSETQ. The DNA for the CDR3 is TGCGCCAGCAGGAAGGACAGCACTAATGAAAAACTGTTTTTT. Protein product: CASRKDSTNEKLFF.

The V gene is TRBV4-3, the J gene TRBJ1-5; possibly TRBD1 for D (5 bases). Trimming removed 0 bases at V and 2 bases at J, with 11 bases between. The CDR3 length is 16 residues. The germline CDR1 and CDR2 sequences are LGHNA and YSLEER. The CDR3 DNA reads as TGCGCCAGCAGCCAAGATCGGCAGGGCCGCAATCAGCCCCAGCATTTT. Translated, it gives CASSQDRQGRNQPQHF.

The chain recombines TRBV7-8 with TRBJ1-2, with D possibly being TRBD1 (5 bases). The V gene lost 5 bases and the J gene lost 8 bases, with 18 bases spanning the gap. The CDR3 is 14 amino acids. Germline V CDR1 and CDR2: SGHVS, FQNEAQ. In nucleotides, the CDR3 is TGTGCCAGCAGCCACTCGGAGGGGCGCGGAGGCTACACCTTC. It translates to CASSHSEGRGGYTF.

The chain joins TRBV7-9 to TRBJ1-1; 8 positions match TRBD1. V lost 7 bases and J lost 1; bases outside the gene matches: 5. CDR3 size: 14 residues. CDR1 SEHNR and CDR2 FQNEAQ come from the germline V gene (reference sequence). CDR3 DNA: TGTGCCAGCAACCCAGGGGGCTGGAACACTGAAGCTTTCTTT. Its protein product is CASNPGGWNTEAFF.

In this sample, this clone turned up many times. The same CDR3 also results from other DNA sequences found in this sample. The rearrangement links TRBV19 to TRBJ2-1, with 7 bases aligning to TRBD1. This CDR3 spans 14 amino acids. The V gene end was trimmed by 4 bases and the J gene end by 3 bases; junction bases not matched to a gene: 3. Germline V CDR1 and CDR2: LNHDA, SQIVND (reference sequence). CDR3 amino acids: CASSRGQIYNEQFF. CDR3 sequence (DNA): TGTGCCAGTAGTAGGGGACAGATCTACAATGAGCAGTTCTTC.

In its sample, this clone was seen once. The gene calls are TRBV15 and TRBJ2-5; 9 positions agree with TRBD2. Losses at the gene ends were 4 bases for V and 6 bases for J; bases not matched to a gene: 12. The V gene's germline CDR1 is LNHNV and CDR2 YYDKDF (reference sequence). The CDR3 is made up of 16 amino acids. Here the CDR3 DNA reads TGTGCCACCAGCATCACAGTCGGAGCGGGGGGCCAGACCCAGTACTTC. Translated, it gives CATSITVGAGGQTQYF.

This chain joins TRBV28 and TRBJ2-7, with TRBD1 matching over 7 bases. Germline V lookup: CDR1 MDHEN, CDR2 SYDVKM. This CDR3 has 15 residues. Losses at the gene ends were 6 bases for V and 2 bases for J; bases not matched to a gene: 10. CDR3 in amino acids: CASRARDRHPYEQYF. The CDR3 DNA reads TGTGCCAGCAGAGCCCGGGACAGACACCCCTACGAGCAGTACTTC.

This chain uses TRBV3-1 (or the pseudogene TRBV3-2) with TRBJ2-7, with D maybe TRBD2 (5 bases). Germline lookup yields CDR1 LGHDT and CDR2 YNNKEL (reference sequence). Trimming stripped 0 bases from V and 0 bases from J, with 9 bases between. The CDR3 length is 15 residues. CDR3 region: CASSQDGRHSYEQYF. CDR3 nucleotides: TGTGCCAGCAGCCAAGATGGGAGACACTCCTACGAGCAGTACTTC.

The rearrangement links TRBV18 to TRBJ1-6; D remains unclear. This CDR3 comprises 14 residues. Germline V gene sequence: CDR1 KGHSH, CDR2 LQKENI. V lost 4 bases and J lost 1, with 5 bases in between. This CDR3 reads CASSLSSYNSPLHF. As DNA, the CDR3 is TGTGCCAGCTCACTGAGTTCCTATAATTCACCCCTCCACTTT.

This chain connects TRBV28 to TRBJ2-6; a weak D match, TRBD1 (5 bases). From germline, CDR1 is MDHEN and CDR2 SYDVKM. Trimming took 10 bases from V and 0 from J, leaving 13 bases between them. The CDR3 loop spans 15 amino acids. CDR3 in DNA: TGTGCCACCCTGGACAAAAGCTCTGGGGCCAACGTCCTGACTTTC. This gives the protein CATLDKSSGANVLTF.

The table lists this clone with a count of one. The chain links TRBV15 to TRBJ1-3, with D tentatively TRBD1 (5 bases). Per the germline V gene, CDR1 is LNHNV and CDR2 is YYDKDF (reference sequence). The CDR3 loop spans 16 amino acids. Trimming shortened V by 0 bases and J by 3 bases, and 12 bases separated the two germline ends. CDR3 in amino acids: CATSREGFQGGNTIYF. For the CDR3, the DNA is TGTGCCACCAGCAGAGAAGGGTTCCAGGGTGGAAACACCATATATTTT. Variable domain in full (rest from reference TRBV15 and TRBJ1-3): DAMVIQNPRYQVTQFGKPVTLSCSQTLNHNVMYWYQQKSSQAPKLLFHYYDKDFNNEADTPDNFQSRRPNTSFCFLDIRSPGLGDTAMYLCATSREGFQGGNTIYFGEGSWLTVV.

This clone was found a few times. The chain joins TRBV7-8 to TRBJ1-5, with a tentative D call TRBD1 (5 bases). CDR3 length: 15 amino acids. V was shortened by 4 bases and J by 2 bases, with 12 bases between the two germline ends. Germline loops: CDR1 SGHVS, CDR2 FQNEAQ. The chain's CDR3 is CASSSEGLRNQPQHF. Written as DNA, the CDR3 is TGTGCCAGCAGCTCTGAGGGACTTCGCAATCAGCCCCAGCATTTT.